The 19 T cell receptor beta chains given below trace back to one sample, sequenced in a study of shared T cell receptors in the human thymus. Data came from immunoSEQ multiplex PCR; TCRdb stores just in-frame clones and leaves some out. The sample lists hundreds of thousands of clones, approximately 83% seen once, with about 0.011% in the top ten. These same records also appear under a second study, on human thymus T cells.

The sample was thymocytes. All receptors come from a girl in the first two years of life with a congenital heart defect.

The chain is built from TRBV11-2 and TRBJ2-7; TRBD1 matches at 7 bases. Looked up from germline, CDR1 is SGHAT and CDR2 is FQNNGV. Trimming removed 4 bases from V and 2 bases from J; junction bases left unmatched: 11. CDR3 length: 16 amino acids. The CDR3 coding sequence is TGTGCCAGCAGCTCTCCTTTTAGGGACAGCACCTACGAGCAGTACTTC. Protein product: CASSSPFRDSTYEQYF.

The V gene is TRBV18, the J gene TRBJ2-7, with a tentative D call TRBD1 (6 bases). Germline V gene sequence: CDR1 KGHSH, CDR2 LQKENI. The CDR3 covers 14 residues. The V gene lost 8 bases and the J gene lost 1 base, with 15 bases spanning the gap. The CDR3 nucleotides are TGTGCCAGCCGACCAGGGGTAGAATCCTACGAGCAGTACTTC. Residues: CASRPGVESYEQYF.

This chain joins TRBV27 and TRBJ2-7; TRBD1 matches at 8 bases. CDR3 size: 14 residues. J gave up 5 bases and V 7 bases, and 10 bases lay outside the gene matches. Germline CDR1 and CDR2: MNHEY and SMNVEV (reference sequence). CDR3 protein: CASNHRGADDEQYF. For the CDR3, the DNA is TGTGCCAGCAATCACAGGGGGGCTGACGACGAGCAGTACTTC.

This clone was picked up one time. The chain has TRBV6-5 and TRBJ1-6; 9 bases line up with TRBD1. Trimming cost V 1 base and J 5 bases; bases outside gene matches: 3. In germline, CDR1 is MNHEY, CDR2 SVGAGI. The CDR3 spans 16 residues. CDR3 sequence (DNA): TGTGCCAGCAGTTACTTAACAGGGGGCCATAATTCACCCCTCCACTTT. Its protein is CASSYLTGGHNSPLHF.

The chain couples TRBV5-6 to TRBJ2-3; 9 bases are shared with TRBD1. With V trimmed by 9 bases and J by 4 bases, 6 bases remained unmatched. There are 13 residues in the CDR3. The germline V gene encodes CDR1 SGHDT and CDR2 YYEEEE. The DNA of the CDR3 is TGTGCCACCCAGGACAGGGGCGCAGATACGCAGTATTTT. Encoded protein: CATQDRGADTQYF.

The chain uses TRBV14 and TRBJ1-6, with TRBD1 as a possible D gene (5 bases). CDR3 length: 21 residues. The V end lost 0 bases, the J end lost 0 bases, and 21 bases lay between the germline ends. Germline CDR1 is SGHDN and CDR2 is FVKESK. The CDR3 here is CASSQEGGRTDPSSYNSPLHF. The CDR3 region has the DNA TGTGCCAGCAGCCAAGAGGGGGGGAGAACAGACCCGAGCTCCTATAATTCACCCCTCCACTTT. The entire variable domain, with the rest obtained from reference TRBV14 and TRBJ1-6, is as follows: EAGVTQFPSHSVIEKGQTVTLRCDPISGHDNLYWYRRVMGKEIKFLLHFVKESKQDESGMPNNRFLAERTGGTYSTLKVQPAELEDSGVYFCASSQEGGRTDPSSYNSPLHFGNGTRLTVT.

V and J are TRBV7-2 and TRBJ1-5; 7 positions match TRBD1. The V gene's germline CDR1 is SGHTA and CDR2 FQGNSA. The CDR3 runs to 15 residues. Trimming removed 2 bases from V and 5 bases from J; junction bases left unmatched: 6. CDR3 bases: TGTGCCAGCAGCTTAAAGGGGGCAGGGGATCAGCCCCAGCATTTT. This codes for CASSLKGAGDQPQHF. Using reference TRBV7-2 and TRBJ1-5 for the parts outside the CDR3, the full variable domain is GAGVSQSPSNKVTEKGKDVELRCDPISGHTALYWYRQSLGQGLEFLIYFQGNSAPDKSGLPSDRFSAERTGGSVSTLTIQRTQQEDSAVYLCASSLKGAGDQPQHFGDGTRLSIL.

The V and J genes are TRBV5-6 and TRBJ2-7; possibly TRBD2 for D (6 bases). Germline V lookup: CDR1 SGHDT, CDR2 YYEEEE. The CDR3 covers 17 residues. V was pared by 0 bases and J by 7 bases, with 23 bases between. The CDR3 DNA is TGTGCCAGCAGCTTGGGACCTCTATGGGCCACCGGGGGAGAGCAGTACTTC. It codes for CASSLGPLWATGGEQYF.

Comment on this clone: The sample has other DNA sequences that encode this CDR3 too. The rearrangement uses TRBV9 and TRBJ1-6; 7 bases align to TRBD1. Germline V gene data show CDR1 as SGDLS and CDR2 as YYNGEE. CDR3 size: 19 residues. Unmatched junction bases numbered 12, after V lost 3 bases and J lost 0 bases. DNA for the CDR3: TGTGCCAGCAGCGGAGGGGGCGGGTTTAGGGGCTCCTATAATTCACCCCTCCACTTT. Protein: CASSGGGGFRGSYNSPLHF.

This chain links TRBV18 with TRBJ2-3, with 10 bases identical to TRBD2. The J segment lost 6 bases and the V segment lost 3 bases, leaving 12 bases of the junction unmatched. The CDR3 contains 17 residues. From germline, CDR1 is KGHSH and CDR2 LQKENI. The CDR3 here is CASSPYERGGYVDTQYF. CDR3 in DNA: TGTGCCAGCTCACCTTACGAGCGGGGGGGTTATGTGGATACGCAGTATTTT.

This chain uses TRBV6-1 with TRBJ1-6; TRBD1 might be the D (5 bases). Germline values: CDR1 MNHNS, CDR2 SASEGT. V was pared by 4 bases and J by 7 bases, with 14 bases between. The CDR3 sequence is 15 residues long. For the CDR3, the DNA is TGTGCCAGCAGTGGGGGTTGGGAGGGGAATTCACCCCTCCACTTT. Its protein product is CASSGGWEGNSPLHF.

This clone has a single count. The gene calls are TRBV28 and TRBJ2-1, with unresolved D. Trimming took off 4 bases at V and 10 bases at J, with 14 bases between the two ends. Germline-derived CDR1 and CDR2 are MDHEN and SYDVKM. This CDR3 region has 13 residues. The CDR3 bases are TGTGCCAGCAGTTCATATCTTGCGCCCGAGCAGTTCTTC. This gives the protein CASSSYLAPEQFF.

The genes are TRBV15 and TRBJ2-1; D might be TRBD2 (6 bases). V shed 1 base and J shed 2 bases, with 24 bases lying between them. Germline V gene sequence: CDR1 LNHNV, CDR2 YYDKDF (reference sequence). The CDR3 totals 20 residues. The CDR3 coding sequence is TGTGCCACCAGCAGAGCGGAAAAGTGGACCCGGGGGATCACCTACAATGAGCAGTTCTTC. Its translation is CATSRAEKWTRGITYNEQFF.

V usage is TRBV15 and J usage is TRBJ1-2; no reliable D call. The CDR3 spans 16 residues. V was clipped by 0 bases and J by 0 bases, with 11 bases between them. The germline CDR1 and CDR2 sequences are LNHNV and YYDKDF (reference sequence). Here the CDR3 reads CATSRDLPQSNYGYTF. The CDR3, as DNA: TGTGCCACCAGCAGAGATCTTCCACAATCTAACTATGGCTACACCTTC.

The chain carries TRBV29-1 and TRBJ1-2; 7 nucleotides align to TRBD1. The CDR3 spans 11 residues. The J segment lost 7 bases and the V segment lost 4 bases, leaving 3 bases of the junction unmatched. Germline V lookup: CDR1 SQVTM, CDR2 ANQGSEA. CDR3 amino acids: CSVGGGGGYTF. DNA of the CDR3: TGCAGCGTTGGAGGGGGCGGTGGCTACACCTTC.

Here the CDR3 reads CASSQVWGLRNSPLHF. Written as DNA, the CDR3 is TGCGCCAGCAGCCAAGTCTGGGGGCTTCGGAATTCACCCCTCCACTTT. The chain carries TRBV4-1 and TRBJ1-6, with D perhaps matching TRBD1 (6 bases). The V gene's germline CDR1 is MGHRA and CDR2 YSYEKL. V shed 1 base and J shed 7 bases, with 14 bases lying between them. The CDR3 is made up of 16 amino acids.

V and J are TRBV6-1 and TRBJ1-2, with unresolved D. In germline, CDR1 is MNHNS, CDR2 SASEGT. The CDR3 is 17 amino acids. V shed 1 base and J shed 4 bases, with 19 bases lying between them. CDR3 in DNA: TGTGCCAGCAGTGAAGAAGTGGGCCCCCGGGAGGGCTATGGCTACACCTTC. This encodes CASSEEVGPREGYGYTF.

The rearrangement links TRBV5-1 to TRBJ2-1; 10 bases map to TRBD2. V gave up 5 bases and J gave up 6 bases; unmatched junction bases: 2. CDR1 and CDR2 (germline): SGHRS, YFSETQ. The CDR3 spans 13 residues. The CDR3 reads CASRSGGANEQFF. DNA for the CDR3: TGCGCCAGCAGGAGCGGGGGGGCCAATGAGCAGTTCTTC.

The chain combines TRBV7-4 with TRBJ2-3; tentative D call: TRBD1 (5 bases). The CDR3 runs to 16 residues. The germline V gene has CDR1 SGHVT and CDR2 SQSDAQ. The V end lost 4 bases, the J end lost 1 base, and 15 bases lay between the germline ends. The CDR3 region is CASSSREVDGTDTQYF. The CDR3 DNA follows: TGTGCCAGCAGCTCCAGGGAAGTAGACGGCACAGATACGCAGTATTTT.